Following are 20 T cell receptor beta chains from one sample sequenced in a study of T cells in localized non-small cell lung cancer. TCRdb keeps only in-frame clones here, not all; method: immunoSEQ multiplex PCR. The repertoire holds around 41,000 clones, with 91% as singletons. The specimen was PBMCs, collected before any cancer treatment. The receptor source for this set is a woman aged 40-69 years with stage II lung adenocarcinoma.

CDR3 protein: CAISIAGGTDTQYF. CDR3 in DNA: TGTGCCATCTCGATAGCGGGGGGCACAGATACGCAGTATTTT. The rearrangement uses TRBV6-1 and TRBJ2-3, with TRBD2 matching over 9 bases. CDR1 MNHNS and CDR2 SASEGT come from the germline V gene. The CDR3 is 14 residues long. The V and J ends lost 10 bases and 1 base, in that order; junction bases with no gene match: 6.

This clone appeared once. The genes are TRBV19 and TRBJ2-6; D is tentatively TRBD1 or TRBD2 (5 bases each). Trimming pared 11 bases from V and 6 bases from J, leaving 14 bases between. The CDR3 covers 13 residues. In germline, CDR1 is LNHDA, CDR2 SQIVND (reference sequence). CDR3 loop: CAAARGEANVLTF. The CDR3 DNA reads TGTGCCGCAGCGAGAGGGGAGGCCAACGTCCTGACTTTC.

The gene calls are TRBV7-8 and TRBJ2-3; possibly TRBD1 for D (6 bases). The CDR3 is 14 residues long. CDR1 and CDR2 from the germline V gene are SGHVS and FQNEAQ. V was trimmed by 5 bases and J by 4 bases, leaving 13 bases between them. In DNA form, the CDR3 reads TGTGCCAGCAGCATAATACAGGGTGCAGATACGCAGTATTTT. This encodes CASSIIQGADTQYF.

The gene calls are TRBV7-3 and TRBJ2-1; D possibly matches TRBD1 or TRBD2 (5 bases each). V lost 5 bases and J 7 bases, leaving 18 bases between the germline ends. This CDR3 has 15 amino acids. Germline assignment: CDR1 SGHTA and CDR2 FQGTGA. CDR3: CASSPDGWGSNEQFF. The DNA for the CDR3 is TGTGCCAGCAGCCCCGATGGGTGGGGGTCAAATGAGCAGTTCTTC.

This clone is a singleton in its sample. The CDR3 is CASSFGPATNEKLFF. For the CDR3, the DNA is TGCGCCAGCAGCTTTGGCCCAGCAACTAATGAAAAACTGTTTTTT. The chain couples TRBV5-1 to TRBJ1-4, with D uncertain. Deletions cut 2 bases from V and 0 bases from J, with 8 bases between. The germline gives CDR1 SGHRS, CDR2 YFSETQ. The CDR3 is 15 amino acids.

This clone was recorded once. The rearrangement uses TRBV2 and TRBJ2-7; 11 bases map to TRBD2. With V trimmed by 6 bases and J by 3 bases, 4 bases remained unmatched. There are 14 residues in the CDR3. In germline, CDR1 is SNHLY, CDR2 FYNNEI. Here the CDR3 DNA reads TGTGCCAGCAGGCGACTAGCGGGATACTACGAGCAGTACTTC. Translation: CASRRLAGYYEQYF.

The J gene is TRBJ1-5, the V gene TRBV28; possibly TRBD1 for D (6 bases). V was shortened by 10 bases and J by 4 bases, with 23 bases between the two germline ends. CDR3 length: 16 amino acids. Germline V gives CDR1 MDHEN, CDR2 SYDVKM. The CDR3 loop reads CATVNLGQGSNQPQHF. The CDR3 nucleotides read TGTGCCACCGTAAACCTAGGGCAGGGGAGTAATCAGCCCCAGCATTTT.

J is TRBJ2-7 and V is TRBV5-5; TRBD1 matches 7 bases. J was trimmed by 2 bases and V by 5 bases; bases with no gene match: 7. The CDR3 is made up of 14 amino acids. Germline CDR1 is SGHKS and CDR2 is YYEKEE (reference sequence). In DNA, the CDR3 is TGTGCCAGCAGAAAAGGGGACAGAGCCTACGAGCAGTACTTC. This translates into CASRKGDRAYEQYF.

This clone was detected only once. The rearrangement links TRBV7-3 to TRBJ1-3; D gene unclear. The ends were cut back, 1 base at V and 0 bases at J, with 7 bases in the middle. The length of the CDR3 is 15 residues. Germline V gene lookup returns CDR1 SGHTA and CDR2 FQGTGA. The DNA for the CDR3 is TGTGCCAGCAGCTTAATCCCGCGCTCTGGAAACACCATATATTTT. It codes for CASSLIPRSGNTIYF.

The chain employs TRBV11-2 and TRBJ2-7, with a tentative D call TRBD2 (6 bases). Germline V gene sequence: CDR1 SGHAT, CDR2 FQNNGV. V lost 8 bases to trimming and J lost 2 bases, with 22 bases between them. The CDR3 contains 16 residues. In nucleotides, the CDR3 is TGTGCCAGCGCGGGACCGGGGGTCACCGGGGCCTACGAGCAGTACTTC. Translation: CASAGPGVTGAYEQYF. The variable domain in full, completed from reference TRBV11-2 and TRBJ2-7, reads EAGVAQSPRYKIIEKRQSVAFWCNPISGHATLYWYQQILGQGPKLLIQFQNNGVVDDSQLPKDRFSAERLKGVDSTLKIQPAKLEDSAVYLCASAGPGVTGAYEQYFGPGTRLTVT.

V usage is TRBV5-6 and J usage is TRBJ1-3; 8 bases align to TRBD1. Germline loops: CDR1 SGHDT, CDR2 YYEEEE. The CDR3 is made up of 13 amino acids. Trimming took 5 bases from V and 2 from J; bases not matched to a gene: 0. This chain's CDR3 is CASRTGAGNTIYF. CDR3 coding DNA: TGTGCCAGCAGGACAGGGGCTGGAAACACCATATATTTT.

This chain links TRBV6-1 with TRBJ1-4; 7 bases agree with TRBD1. The V segment lost 10 bases and the J segment 4 bases; nucleotides outside the gene matches: 6. In germline, CDR1 is MNHNS, CDR2 SASEGT. The CDR3 spans 13 residues. The CDR3: CATGGQLNEKLFF. DNA for the CDR3: TGTGCCACCGGGGGACAGCTTAATGAAAAACTGTTTTTT.

The rearrangement joins TRBV28 to TRBJ1-1; D gene unclear. Trimming cost V 2 bases and J 0 bases, with 4 bases left between them. This CDR3 contains 13 residues. Germline V gene lookup returns CDR1 MDHEN and CDR2 SYDVKM. The CDR3 spells CASSLAVNTEAFF. DNA of the CDR3: TGTGCCAGCAGTTTAGCCGTGAACACTGAAGCTTTCTTT.

The CDR3 region has the DNA TGCACCGTAGACTCTGGAAACACCATATATTTT. Its translation is CTVDSGNTIYF. This chain connects TRBV29-1 to TRBJ1-3, with no clear D. Looked up from germline, CDR1 is SQVTM and CDR2 is ANQGSEA. The CDR3 is 11 residues long.

This clone is a singleton in its sample. The rearrangement uses TRBV5-4 and TRBJ1-1, with TRBD1 identical over 7 bases. Trimming removed 3 bases from V and 0 bases from J; junction bases left unmatched: 2. The germline V gene has CDR1 SGHNT and CDR2 YYREEE (reference sequence). This CDR3 is 14 amino acids long. CDR3 sequence: CASSWGQLNTEAFF. The DNA of the CDR3 is TGTGCCAGCAGCTGGGGACAGCTGAACACTGAAGCTTTCTTT.

The CDR3 loop reads CASSLDEGMSNQPQHF. CDR3 nucleotide sequence: TGTGCCAGCAGCTTAGACGAGGGGATGAGCAATCAGCCCCAGCATTTT. The rearrangement uses TRBV11-3 and TRBJ1-5; tentative D call: TRBD1 (5 bases). Trimming shortened V by 0 bases and J by 1 base, and 10 bases separated the two germline ends. Germline CDR1 and CDR2: SGHNT and YENEEA. CDR3 length: 16 residues.

V is TRBV28 and J is TRBJ2-7; no clear D. Trimming pared 4 bases from V and 3 bases from J, leaving 13 bases between. The germline V gene has CDR1 MDHEN and CDR2 SYDVKM. The CDR3 extends over 14 amino acids. The CDR3 region has the DNA TGTGCCAGCAGTTCCACCGACGGATTCTACGAGCAGTACTTC. Protein: CASSSTDGFYEQYF.

The chain employs TRBV9 and TRBJ1-3; possible D gene TRBD1, 6 bases. There are 16 residues in the CDR3. Per the germline V gene, CDR1 is SGDLS and CDR2 is YYNGEE. The V end lost 0 bases, the J end lost 1 base, and 11 bases lay between the germline ends. The CDR3 DNA sequence: TGTGCCAGCAGCGTAGACAGGGTTGTTTCTGGAAACACCATATATTTT. This gives the protein CASSVDRVVSGNTIYF.

The chain joins TRBV7-8 to TRBJ1-1; a weak D match, TRBD1 (6 bases). CDR1 is SGHVS and CDR2 is FQNEAQ in the germline V gene. Trimming cost V 3 bases and J 3 bases, with 11 bases left between them. The CDR3 is 14 amino acids. The CDR3 sequence: CASSLNRVDTEAFF. For the CDR3, the DNA is TGTGCCAGCAGCTTGAACAGGGTGGACACTGAAGCTTTCTTT.

The rearrangement joins TRBV5-4 to TRBJ2-7; 13 bases are a match to TRBD2. This CDR3 has 13 residues. Germline V lookup: CDR1 SGHNT, CDR2 YYREEE (reference sequence). Losses at the gene ends were 5 bases for V and 7 bases for J; bases not matched to a gene: 3. The CDR3 region is CASSSGLAGEQYF. For the CDR3, the DNA is TGTGCCAGCAGTTCGGGACTAGCGGGGGAGCAGTACTTC.